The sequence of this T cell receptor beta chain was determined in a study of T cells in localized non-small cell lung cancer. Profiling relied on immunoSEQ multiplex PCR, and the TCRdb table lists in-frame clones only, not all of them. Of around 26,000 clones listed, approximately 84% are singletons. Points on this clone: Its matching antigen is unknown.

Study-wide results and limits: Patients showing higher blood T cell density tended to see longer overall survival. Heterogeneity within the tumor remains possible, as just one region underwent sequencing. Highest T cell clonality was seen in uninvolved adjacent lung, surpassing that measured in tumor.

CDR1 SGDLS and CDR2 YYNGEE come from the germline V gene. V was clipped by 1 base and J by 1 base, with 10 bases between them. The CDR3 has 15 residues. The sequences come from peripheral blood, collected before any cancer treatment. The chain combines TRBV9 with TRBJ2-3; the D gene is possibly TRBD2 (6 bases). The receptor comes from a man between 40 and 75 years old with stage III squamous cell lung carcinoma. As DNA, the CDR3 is TGTGCCAGCAGCGTAACATCGGGGGGCACAGATACGCAGTATTTT. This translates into CASSVTSGGTDTQYF. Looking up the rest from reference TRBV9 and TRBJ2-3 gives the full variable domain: DSGVTQTPKHLITATGQRVTLRCSPRSGDLSVYWYQQSLDQGLQFLIQYYNGEERAKGNILERFSAQQFPDLHSELNLSSLELGDSALYFCASSVTSGGTDTQYFGPGTRLTVL.